These 6 T cell receptor beta chains came from one sample sequenced in a study of identical twins. MiXCR, run by TCRdb on the 5' RACE reads, gives a single entry per CDR3 protein. The table includes roughly 240,000 distinct CDR3 sequences, 6% to 8.5% detected once. This sample was shared with a second study, whose subject was yellow fever vaccine responses in identical twins.

Sequenced sample: CD8+ T cells sorted from blood. The receptor set was obtained from a woman between 18 and 29 years old in good health.

This clonotype was observed a handful of times. The chain is built from TRBV20-1 and TRBJ2-7; D perhaps matches TRBD1 (5 bases). Germline lookup yields CDR1 DFQATT and CDR2 SNEGSKA (reference sequence). CDR3 length: 17 amino acids. The V end was cut by 6 bases, the J end by 2 bases, with 26 bases between. The CDR3 sequence: CSARNDEADNPTYEQYV. CDR3 DNA: TGCAGTGCCCGAAATGACGAGGCGGACAACCCAACCTACGAGCAGTACGTC.

The table lists this clonotype with a few counts. The V and J genes are TRBV20-1 and TRBJ2-1; TRBD2 matches at 7 bases. The germline V gene encodes CDR1 DFQATT and CDR2 SNEGSKA (reference sequence). The V gene end was trimmed by 3 bases and the J gene end by 3 bases; junction bases not matched to a gene: 5. The CDR3 is 14 amino acids. The CDR3, as DNA: TGCAGTGCTAGTACCCAGCGGGACTACAATGAGCAGTTCTTC. It yields the protein CSASTQRDYNEQFF.

In this sample, this clonotype turned up a few times. The CDR3 DNA sequence: TGCGCCAGCAGCCTCCTAGTAGGGGGGGGGCCCTTCAATGAGCAGTTCTTC. This codes for CASSLLVGGGPFNEQFF. This sequence joins TRBV4-1 and TRBJ2-1; a possible D gene is TRBD2 (7 bases). The V end was cut by 4 bases, the J end by 6 bases, with 22 bases between. CDR1 MGHRA and CDR2 YSYEKL come from the germline V gene. CDR3 length: 17 amino acids.

This clonotype came up many times. This chain links TRBV29-1 with TRBJ2-7; 10 nucleotides align to TRBD2. Germline CDR1 reads SQVTM; CDR2 reads ANQGSEA. The CDR3 length is 15 residues. V gave up 2 bases and J gave up 3 bases; unmatched junction bases: 7. The CDR3 region has the DNA TGCAGCGTTGAATCCAGCGGGAGGGCCCACTACGAGCAGTACTTC. Its translation: CSVESSGRAHYEQYF.

Ten or more counts support this clonotype. The J gene is TRBJ1-4, the V gene TRBV5-1, with 7 bases aligning to TRBD1. The CDR3 totals 14 residues. V lost 2 bases, J lost 7 bases, and 5 bases stayed unmatched. Germline V lookup: CDR1 SGHRS, CDR2 YFSETQ. CDR3: CASSFDREGEKLFF. As DNA, the CDR3 is TGCGCCAGCAGCTTCGACAGGGAGGGTGAAAAACTGTTTTTT.

This clonotype was counted only a few times. The genes are TRBV2 and TRBJ2-5, with 9 bases aligning to TRBD2. Germline loops: CDR1 SNHLY, CDR2 FYNNEI. With 6 bases clipped from V and 5 bases from J, the junction kept 7 bases outside the gene matches. This CDR3 is built from 14 residues. For the CDR3, the DNA is TGTGCCAGCAGCCAGGGACTAGCTTTGGAGACCCAGTACTTC. Protein sequence: CASSQGLALETQYF.